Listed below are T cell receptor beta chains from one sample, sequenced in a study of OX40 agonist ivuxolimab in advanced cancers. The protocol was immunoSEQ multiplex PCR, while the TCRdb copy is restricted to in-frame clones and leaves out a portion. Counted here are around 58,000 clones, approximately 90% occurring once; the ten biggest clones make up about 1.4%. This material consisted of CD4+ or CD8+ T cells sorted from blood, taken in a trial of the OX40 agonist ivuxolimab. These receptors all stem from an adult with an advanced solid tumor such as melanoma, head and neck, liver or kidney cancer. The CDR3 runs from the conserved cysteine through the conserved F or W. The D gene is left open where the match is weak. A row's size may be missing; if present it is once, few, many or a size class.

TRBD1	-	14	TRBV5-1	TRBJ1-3	TGCGCCAGCAGCTCAGGGGGCACTGGAAACACCATATATTTT	CASSSGGTGNTIYF
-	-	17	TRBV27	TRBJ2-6	TGTGCCAGCAGTGCAAGGCTGCTACAAAGTCGGGCCAACGTCCTGACTTTC	CASSARLLQSRANVLTF
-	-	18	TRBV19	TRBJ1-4	TGTGCCAGTAGTATGCCCTCCCGTCGATCGGGGCCTAATGAAAAACTGTTTTTT	CASSMPSRRSGPNEKLFF
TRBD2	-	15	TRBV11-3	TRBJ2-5	TGTGCCAGCAGCACGGGGGGAGGTGTTCAAGAGACCCAGTACTTC	CASSTGGGVQETQYF
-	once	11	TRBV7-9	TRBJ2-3	TGTGCCAGCAGCTTTTCTGGTGGGCAGTATTTT	CASSFSGGQYF
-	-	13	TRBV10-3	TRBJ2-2	TGTGCCGCTACACCAGAGAACACCGGGGAGCTGTTTTTT	CAATPENTGELFF
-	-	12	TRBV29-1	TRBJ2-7	TGCAGCGCCGCGGGCGCGGACTACGAGCAGTACTTC	CSAAGADYEQYF
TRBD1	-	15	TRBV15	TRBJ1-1	TGTGCCACCAGCAGAGAGGGACAGGCGAACACTGAAGCTTTCTTT	CATSREGQANTEAFF
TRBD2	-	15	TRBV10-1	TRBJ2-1	TGCGCCAGCAGTGTTATGGGACTAGCGGGAGGTGAGCAGTTCTTC	CASSVMGLAGGEQFF
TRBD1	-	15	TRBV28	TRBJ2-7	TGTGCCAGCAGTTTATCGGGACAGGCCAGCTACGAGCAGTACTTC	CASSLSGQASYEQYF